This TCR beta chain was identified in a study of CD8 T cells in ankylosing spondylitis. Study-level findings and limits: A subset of motif variants has previously been described in the synovial fluid and blood of reactive arthritis. The disease-linked clones had a CD8+ phenotype and low blood frequencies. The study identified a TCR beta motif of about eight highly homologous variants that appeared characteristic of ankylosing spondylitis blood. Reports say disease-linked clones showed up significantly more in matched ankylosing spondylitis synovial fluid.

A quantitative 5'-RACE method, one with molecular barcodes, was used to make TCR beta libraries. TCRdb recomputed calls from the 5' RACE reads with MiXCR, one row per CDR3 protein. The table lists fewer than 500,000 distinct CDR3 sequences, about a fifth of them singletons. Trimming cost V 7 bases and J 8 bases, with 23 bases left between them. The CDR3 runs 15 residues. Concerning this clonotype itself: The antigen is not known.

This chain joins TRBV12-3 or TRBV12-4 and TRBJ1-2, with D tentatively TRBD1 (5 bases). Sample: blood, either unsorted or a sorted T cell fraction (not recorded which). The receptor comes from a male donor with ankylosing spondylitis. The CDR3: CASTDWDRSYGGYTF. The DNA of the CDR3 is TGTGCCAGCACTGATTGGGACCGGTCGTACGGGGGCTACACCTTC.